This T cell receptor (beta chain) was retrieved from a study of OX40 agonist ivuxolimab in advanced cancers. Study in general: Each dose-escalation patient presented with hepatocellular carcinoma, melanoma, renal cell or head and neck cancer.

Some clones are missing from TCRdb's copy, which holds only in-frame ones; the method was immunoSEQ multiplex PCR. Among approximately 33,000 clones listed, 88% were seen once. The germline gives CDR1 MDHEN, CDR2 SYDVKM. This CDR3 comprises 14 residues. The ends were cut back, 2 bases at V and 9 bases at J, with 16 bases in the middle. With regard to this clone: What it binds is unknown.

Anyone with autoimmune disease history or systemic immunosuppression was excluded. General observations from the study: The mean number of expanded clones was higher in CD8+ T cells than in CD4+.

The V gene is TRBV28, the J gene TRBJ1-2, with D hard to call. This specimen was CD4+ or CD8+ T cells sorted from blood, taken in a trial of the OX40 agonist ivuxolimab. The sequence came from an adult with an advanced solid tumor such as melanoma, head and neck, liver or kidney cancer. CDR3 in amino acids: CASSLRWGQTSYTF. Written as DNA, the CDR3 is TGTGCCAGCAGTTTAAGGTGGGGTCAGACCAGCTACACCTTC.